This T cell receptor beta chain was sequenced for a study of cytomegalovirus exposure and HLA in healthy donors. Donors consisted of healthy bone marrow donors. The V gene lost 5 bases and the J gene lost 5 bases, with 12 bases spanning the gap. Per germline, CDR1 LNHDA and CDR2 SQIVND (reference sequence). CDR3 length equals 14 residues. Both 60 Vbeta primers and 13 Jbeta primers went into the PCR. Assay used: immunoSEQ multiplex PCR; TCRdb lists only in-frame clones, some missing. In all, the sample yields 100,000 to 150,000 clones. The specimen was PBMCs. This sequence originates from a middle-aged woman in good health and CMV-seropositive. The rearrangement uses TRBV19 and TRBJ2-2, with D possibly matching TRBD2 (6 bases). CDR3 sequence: CASSPSRGTGELFF. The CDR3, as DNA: TGTGCCAGTAGTCCGTCCCGGGGGACCGGGGAGCTGTTTTTT.